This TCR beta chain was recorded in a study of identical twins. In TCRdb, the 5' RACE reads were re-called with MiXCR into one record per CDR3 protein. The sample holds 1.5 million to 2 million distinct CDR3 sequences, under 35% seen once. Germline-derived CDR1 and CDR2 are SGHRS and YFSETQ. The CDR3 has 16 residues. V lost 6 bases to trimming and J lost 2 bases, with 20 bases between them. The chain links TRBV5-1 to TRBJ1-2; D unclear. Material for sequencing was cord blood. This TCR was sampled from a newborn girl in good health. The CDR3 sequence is CASNPDGYYLNYGYTF. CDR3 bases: TGCGCCAGCAATCCCGACGGATACTACTTAAACTATGGCTACACCTTC.